In its sample, the clone carrying this TCR beta chain was seen a few times. This sample is part of a study of blood T cell repertoires in COVID-19. Study overall: Samples came from the United States, Italy and Spain, spanning acute and convalescent COVID-19. PBMCs, B-cell-depleted T cells, or T cells provided the cDNA or gDNA that made up the material.

The CDR3 totals 15 residues. The V and J ends lost 6 bases and 5 bases, in that order; junction bases with no gene match: 6. Germline CDR1 is MDHEN and CDR2 is SYDVKM. Original processing methods: Reference gene primer amplification yielded estimated nucleated cell counts. Clones were read by immunoSEQ multiplex PCR, and TCRdb kept only the in-frame ones, dropping some. For V, J and clone size, that table is used; D and trimming come from the DNA. Found here are tens of thousands of clones, roughly 95% of them singletons; the top ten hold 4% to 5.5%. The origin of this receptor is a human donor with active COVID-19. The donor label of this sample is uncertain. The specimen sequenced was peripheral blood. The V gene is TRBV28, the J gene TRBJ1-6, with 8 bases matching TRBD1. CDR3 DNA: TGTGCCAGCAGATCGTCGACAGGGGATAATTCACCCCTCCACTTT. Amino acids: CASRSSTGDNSPLHF.